This TCR beta chain appears in the sequencing data of a study of CD8+CD57+ T cells in acquired aplastic anemia. Across the whole study: Recorded DNA amounts for sorted CD4+ and CD8+ cells had an average of 3.2 ug.

This clonotype was observed a handful of times. Researchers used genomic DNA as the template to profile TCR beta VDJ and CDR3. TCRdb called the reads again in MiXCR, with one record for every CDR3 protein. Among around 430,000 distinct CDR3 sequences, around 30% were seen once, and the ten largest hold roughly 0.89%. V shed 6 bases and J shed 9 bases, with 15 bases lying between them. CDR3 size: 13 residues. CD8+CD57+ cell expansion, shown by flow cytometry, had occurred in the patients selected for sequencing. The sequence came from a human donor with aplastic anemia. The specimen was sorted CD4+, CD8+, or CD8+CD57+ T cells (not recorded which) from PBMCs. This chain connects TRBV12-3 or TRBV12-4 to TRBJ2-1; D uncertain. The CDR3 loop is CASRPAIFSEQFF. The CDR3 DNA reads TGTGCCAGCAGACCCGCAATCTTTAGTGAGCAGTTCTTC.